The source of this T cell receptor (beta chain) is a study of cytomegalovirus exposure and HLA in healthy donors. The V and J ends lost 2 bases and 5 bases respectively, with 12 bases between them. Germline V gene lookup returns CDR1 SGHTA and CDR2 FQGNSA. This CDR3 contains 14 residues. The study ran its PCR with 60 Vbeta and 13 Jbeta primers. TCRdb keeps only in-frame clones here, not all; method: immunoSEQ multiplex PCR. The data show some 74,000 clones, with about three quarters seen just once and approximately 1% held by the top ten. The specimen was PBMCs. The chain links TRBV7-2 to TRBJ1-1; D may be TRBD1 (6 bases). This receptor was taken from a male donor in good health and CMV-seronegative. The CDR3 sequence: CASSLYGGVTEAFF. DNA of the CDR3: TGTGCCAGCAGCTTATATGGGGGCGTAACTGAAGCTTTCTTT.